Listed below are T cell receptor beta chains from one sample, sequenced in a study of blood T cell repertoires in COVID-19. Sequencing used immunoSEQ multiplex PCR; TCRdb keeps in-frame clones, though not all of them. The sample lists about 80,000 clones, approximately 80% seen once, with around 12% in the top ten. Sequenced material: peripheral blood. These receptors all stem from a man at least 80 years old with acute or convalescent COVID-19. Both conserved end residues are part of each CDR3. Fields, in order: CDR3 length, clone size, J gene, D gene, V gene, CDR3 protein, CDR3 DNA. The D gene is left open where the match is weak. Size values are once, few and many counts, or a class for expanded clones, and some rows have none.

16 - TRBJ2-1 TRBD1 TRBV25-1 CASSEPRGQGNNEQFF TGTGCCAGCAGTGAACCACGAGGACAGGGGAACAATGAGCAGTTCTTC
14 - TRBJ2-1 - TRBV5-1 CASNMGGAPNEQFF TGCGCCAGCAATATGGGGGGGGCCCCCAATGAGCAGTTCTTC
16 - TRBJ1-2 - TRBV6-5 CASSYYRTASNYGYTF TGTGCCAGCAGTTACTATCGGACAGCTTCTAACTATGGCTACACCTTC
16 - TRBJ2-3 TRBD2 TRBV6-5 CASSSAGLAVTDTQYF TGTGCCAGCAGTTCCGCGGGACTAGCGGTAACAGATACGCAGTATTTT
15 few TRBJ1-1 TRBD1 TRBV2 CASSYPQGGGFEAFF TGTGCCAGCAGTTACCCTCAGGGGGGCGGGTTTGAAGCTTTCTTT
16 - TRBJ1-1 - TRBV27 CASSLSAANRDTEAFF TGTGCCAGCAGTTTATCGGCCGCTAACCGGGACACTGAAGCTTTCTTT
15 - TRBJ1-2 TRBD1 TRBV5-6 CASRTGQGTYYGYTF TGTGCCAGCAGAACAGGACAGGGCACTTACTATGGCTACACCTTC
11 few TRBJ2-7 TRBD1 TRBV29-1 CRGQYPYEQYF TGCAGGGGACAGTACCCCTACGAGCAGTACTTC
14 few TRBJ1-1 - TRBV6-5 CASSLSAGYTEAFF TGTGCCAGCAGCCTCTCGGCGGGCTACACTGAAGCTTTCTTT
16 - TRBJ2-1 TRBD2 TRBV3-1/TRBV3-2 CASSHPGLAGTNEQFF TGTGCCAGCAGCCACCCGGGACTAGCGGGGACTAATGAGCAGTTCTTC
14 - TRBJ1-1 - TRBV19 CASSIIGQNTEAFF TGTGCCAGTAGTATTATCGGACAGAACACTGAAGCTTTCTTT
16 - TRBJ2-1 TRBD2 TRBV7-7 CASSPRLAVSYNEQFF TGTGCTAGCAGCCCGAGACTAGCGGTCTCCTACAATGAGCAGTTCTTC
18 - TRBJ2-1 TRBD1 TRBV14 CASSLTELDRGLYNEQFF TGTGCCAGCAGCCTAACCGAGCTAGACAGGGGCCTTTACAATGAGCAGTTCTTC
13 - TRBJ1-1 TRBD1 TRBV5-4 CASSNQGGTEAFF TGTGCCAGCAGTAATCAGGGGGGCACTGAAGCTTTCTTT
15 once TRBJ2-5 TRBD2 TRBV7-2 CASSPRTSGQGTQYF TGTGCCAGCAGCCCCCGGACTAGCGGCCAGGGGACCCAGTACTTC
13 few TRBJ1-5 - TRBV7-8 CASSFEGNQPQHF TGTGCCAGCAGCTTCGAGGGAAATCAGCCCCAGCATTTT
16 - TRBJ1-2 TRBD1 TRBV15 CATSRGTGQGGYGYTF TGTGCCACCAGCAGAGGAACGGGACAGGGAGGGTATGGCTACACCTTC
19 - TRBJ1-6 - TRBV4-1 CASSHPMARPSSYNSPLHF TGCGCCAGCAGCCACCCGATGGCCAGGCCGAGCTCCTATAATTCACCCCTCCACTTT
15 - TRBJ2-1 TRBD2 TRBV7-6 CASSGTSGGAIEQFF TGTGCCAGCAGCGGGACTAGCGGGGGGGCAATTGAGCAGTTCTTC
15 - TRBJ2-7 TRBD1 TRBV19 CASSPRDRATDEQYF TGTGCCAGTAGTCCGAGGGACAGGGCGACTGACGAGCAGTACTTC
13 - TRBJ2-3 TRBD1 TRBV7-6 CASSFGQADTQYF TGTGCCAGCAGCTTCGGACAGGCAGATACGCAGTATTTT
16 - TRBJ2-3 TRBD2 TRBV7-3 CASSLRVAGDLDTQYF TGTGCCAGCAGCTTAAGGGTAGCGGGGGACCTAGATACGCAGTATTTT
17 - TRBJ1-3 TRBD1 TRBV11-2 CASSPTGGASLGNTIYF TGTGCCAGCAGCCCAACAGGGGGCGCATCACTTGGAAACACCATATATTTT
12 - TRBJ2-5 TRBD2 TRBV19 CASSGGGETQYF TGTGCCAGTTCCGGCGGGGGAGAGACCCAGTACTTC
16 - TRBJ2-1 - TRBV3-1/TRBV3-2 CASSLGTPQVGNEQFF TGTGCCAGCAGCCTCGGGACTCCGCAGGTTGGCAATGAGCAGTTCTTC
14 few TRBJ1-1 - TRBV2 CASSEFEGNTEAFF TGTGCCAGCAGTGAATTTGAGGGGAACACTGAAGCTTTCTTT
15 - TRBJ2-3 TRBD1 TRBV28 CAGARGQGGTDTQYF TGTGCCGGAGCAAGGGGACAGGGTGGGACAGATACGCAGTATTTT
14 - TRBJ1-1 TRBD1 TRBV7-2 CASSSRQGLGEAFF TGTGCCAGCAGCTCTCGACAGGGGTTGGGAGAAGCTTTCTTT
13 once TRBJ1-6 - TRBV12-3/TRBV12-4 CASSPGLSLPLHF TGTGCCAGCAGTCCAGGACTCTCCCTTCCCCTCCACTTT
13 - TRBJ2-1 - TRBV24-1 CATSSGGHNEQFF TGTGCCACCAGTTCCGGGGGGCATAATGAGCAGTTCTTC
17 - TRBJ2-7 - TRBV18 CASSLNRNRVTPYEQYF TGTGCCAGCTCACTAAACCGAAACAGGGTAACACCCTACGAGCAGTACTTC
16 - TRBJ2-7 TRBD2 TRBV3-1/TRBV3-2 CASSLRTSGGLGEQYF TGTGCCAGCAGCCTCCGGACTAGCGGGGGGCTAGGGGAGCAGTACTTC
18 - TRBJ1-4 TRBD1 TRBV19 CASSIAPGQGASNEKLFF TGTGCCAGTAGTATAGCCCCGGGACAGGGGGCTTCTAATGAAAAACTGTTTTTT
11 - TRBJ2-7 - TRBV30 CAWSVYGEQYF TGTGCCTGGAGTGTATACGGCGAGCAGTACTTC
14 - TRBJ2-1 TRBD2 TRBV13 CASSLGRLANEQFF TGTGCCAGCAGCTTAGGGAGACTAGCCAATGAGCAGTTCTTC